The clone carrying this T cell receptor beta chain is medium-sized (0.01 to 0.1%). Antigen: not known. This sample is part of a study of metastatic and nonmetastatic thyroid tumors. CDR3 size: 14 residues. V was pared by 4 bases and J by 5 bases, with 15 bases between. CDR1 is SGHTA and CDR2 is FQGNSA in the germline V gene. Broader study findings: Malignant thyroid tumors reportedly exceeded benign nodules significantly in TCR beta diversity, with the difference appearing in blood and tumor.

With MiXCR, TCRdb called clones anew from the PCR reads. The sample holds over 20,000 clones, around 30% seen once. No treatment had been given to any patient before thyroid surgery. The sequenced sample was blood. The origin of this receptor is a female donor with papillary thyroid cancer or a benign thyroid nodule (not recorded which). Some clones in this sample may be carry-over from other donors' samples. This rearrangement joins TRBV7-2 to TRBJ2-7, with D perhaps TRBD1 (5 bases). The CDR3 spells CASSYHRQRDEQYF. CDR3 nucleotides: TGTGCCAGCAGCTACCACAGGCAAAGAGACGAGCAGTACTTC.